A single sample is the source of the 16 T cell receptor beta chains below, sequenced in a study of blood T cell repertoires in COVID-19. Repertoires were generated with immunoSEQ multiplex PCR, while TCRdb's copy carries only in-frame clones and drops some. The sample holds 280,000 or so clones; roughly 85% are singletons and the top ten take approximately 6%. The sample consisted of PBMCs or T cells enriched from blood (not recorded which). Receptors were obtained from a woman in her 40s who had recovered from COVID-19.

The chain is built from TRBV7-2 and TRBJ2-3, with D perhaps TRBD1 (6 bases). CDR3 length: 15 amino acids. V shed 4 bases and J shed 2 bases, with 13 bases lying between them. Germline CDR1 and CDR2: SGHTA and FQGNSA. The CDR3: CASSSGQTYTDTQYF. The CDR3 DNA sequence: TGTGCCAGCAGCTCGGGACAAACCTACACAGATACGCAGTATTTT.

This clone occurred once. The V and J genes are TRBV2 and TRBJ2-5; unclear D gene. This CDR3 has 20 amino acids. The germline V gene has CDR1 SNHLY and CDR2 FYNNEI. V was pared by 1 base and J by 5 bases, with 29 bases between. The CDR3 loop reads CASSEGSLRLGPPVRETQYF. CDR3 sequence (DNA): TGTGCCAGCAGTGAAGGTTCCTTGCGTTTGGGCCCCCCGGTCAGGGAGACCCAGTACTTC. The complete variable domain, with remaining parts taken from reference TRBV2 and TRBJ2-5, reads EPEVTQTPSHQVTQMGQEVILRCVPISNHLYFYWYRQILGQKVEFLVSFYNNEISEKSEIFDDQFSVERPDGSNFTLKIRSTKLEDSAMYFCASSEGSLRLGPPVRETQYFGPGTRLLVL.

V is TRBV7-3 and J is TRBJ2-5; possibly TRBD2 for D (6 bases). This CDR3 contains 15 residues. Germline V gene data show CDR1 as SGHTA and CDR2 as FQGTGA. Trimming took 1 base from V and 1 from J, leaving 10 bases between them. DNA of the CDR3: TGTGCCAGCAGCTTAATGGGGGGACCCCAAGAGACCCAGTACTTC. This gives the protein CASSLMGGPQETQYF.

V usage is TRBV4-3 and J usage is TRBJ2-7, with TRBD2 matching 9 bases. Trimming took 3 bases from V and 7 from J; bases not matched to a gene: 25. This CDR3 has 20 amino acids. Germline V gene data show CDR1 as LGHNA and CDR2 as YSLEER. The CDR3 loop reads CASSHNRAGPVSGGLREQYF. The CDR3 nucleotides are TGCGCCAGCAGCCATAACCGGGCGGGGCCCGTCAGCGGGGGGTTGCGTGAGCAGTACTTC.

The rearrangement joins TRBV30 to TRBJ1-1, with D unclear. V lost 1 base to trimming and J lost 5 bases, with 8 bases between them. The CDR3 is made up of 12 amino acids. Germline V CDR1 and CDR2: GTSNPN, SVGIG (reference sequence). Here the CDR3 reads CAWSAGWTEAFF. The CDR3 bases are TGTGCCTGGAGTGCGGGGTGGACTGAAGCTTTCTTT.

The rearrangement joins TRBV12-3 or TRBV12-4 to TRBJ2-1; D perhaps matches TRBD2 (5 bases). Trimming pared 1 base from V and 5 bases from J, leaving 6 bases between. The CDR3 is 13 amino acids. CDR3 coding DNA: TGTGCCAGCAGTTTAGAGAGGGACAATGAGCAGTTCTTC. Amino acids: CASSLERDNEQFF.

V gene TRBV19 combines with J gene TRBJ1-1; 9 positions match TRBD1. The germline gives CDR1 LNHDA, CDR2 SQIVND (reference sequence). V trimming: 4 bases; J trimming: 6 bases; junction bases outside the gene matches: 9. CDR3 size: 15 residues. CDR3 loop: CASSNLQGAGAEAFF. The CDR3 DNA is TGTGCCAGTAGTAACCTACAGGGGGCCGGCGCTGAAGCTTTCTTT.

The chain is built from TRBV18 and TRBJ2-7; weak D call: TRBD2 (6 bases). With 2 bases removed from V and 3 bases from J, the gap between germline ends came to 8 bases. Germline V gene lookup returns CDR1 KGHSH and CDR2 LQKENI. The CDR3 has 13 amino acids. In nucleotides, the CDR3 is TGTGCCAGCTCACCAGATAGCGGCTACGAGCAGTACTTC. Residues: CASSPDSGYEQYF.

This clone has a single count. The rearrangement uses TRBV6-6 and TRBJ2-7; 8 bases match TRBD2. The V segment lost 2 bases and the J segment 6 bases; nucleotides outside the gene matches: 12. Germline V gene sequence: CDR1 MNHNY, CDR2 SVGAGI (reference sequence). This CDR3 spans 16 amino acids. CDR3: CASSYLAGGGDTEQYF. CDR3 DNA sequence: TGTGCCAGCAGTTACCTCGCGGGGGGAGGTGATACCGAGCAGTACTTC.

The chain has TRBV5-1 and TRBJ2-7; 7 bases agree with TRBD1. The CDR3 loop spans 17 amino acids. Germline trimming cut 5 bases from V and 1 base from J; bases unmatched to any gene: 15. The germline V gene encodes CDR1 SGHRS and CDR2 YFSETQ. The CDR3 bases are TGCGCCAGCAGTAAGACTGGCTACCGGGACAGATCCTACGAGCAGTACTTC. It encodes CASSKTGYRDRSYEQYF.

The chain carries TRBV12-3 or TRBV12-4 and TRBJ2-7; no reliable D call. V shed 5 bases and J shed 7 bases, with 9 bases lying between them. The CDR3 extends over 11 amino acids. CDR3 sequence (DNA): TGTGCCAGCAGTCCCGGGTGGGAGCAGTACTTC. It yields the protein CASSPGWEQYF.

The chain uses TRBV30 and TRBJ1-4, with 7 bases matching TRBD1. The CDR3 runs to 13 residues. CDR1 GTSNPN and CDR2 SVGIG come from the germline V gene (reference sequence). Trimming cost V 4 bases and J 6 bases; bases outside gene matches: 5. The CDR3 DNA is TGTGCCTGGACCAGGGGGTATGATGAAAAACTGTTTTTT. Its protein is CAWTRGYDEKLFF.

The chain uses TRBV28 and TRBJ1-5; the D gene is possibly TRBD1 (6 bases). Germline V lookup: CDR1 MDHEN, CDR2 SYDVKM. The CDR3 consists of 15 residues. V gave up 5 bases and J gave up 1 base, with 12 bases separating them. The CDR3 region is CASSIGGPSNQPQHF. The CDR3 DNA reads as TGTGCCAGCAGTATCGGGGGGCCAAGCAATCAGCCCCAGCATTTT.

Written as DNA, the CDR3 is TGTGCCAGCAGCATCTCGGGACAGAGCTATGGCTACACCTTC. Encoded protein: CASSISGQSYGYTF. This chain links TRBV28 with TRBJ1-2; 7 bases line up with TRBD1. The ends lost 6 bases at V and 4 bases at J; junction bases unmatched: 8. This CDR3 has 14 amino acids. Germline V gives CDR1 MDHEN, CDR2 SYDVKM.

V is TRBV24-1 and J is TRBJ1-6; a possible D gene is TRBD1 (5 bases). Germline loops: CDR1 KGHDR, CDR2 SFDVKD. V lost 5 bases, J lost 14 bases, and 27 bases lay in between. The CDR3 consists of 17 residues. This chain's CDR3 is CATSGEDWTSGFRSLHF. The CDR3 coding sequence is TGTGCCACCAGTGGAGAAGACTGGACATCCGGCTTTAGGTCCCTCCACTTT.

CDR3 bases: TGTGCCAGCAGCTTAGATAATAGCGGGAGGGCCCCCTACAATGAGCAGTTCTTC. Protein sequence: CASSLDNSGRAPYNEQFF. The chain uses TRBV11-2 and TRBJ2-1, with 11 bases aligning to TRBD2. With V trimmed by 0 bases and J by 2 bases, 6 bases remained unmatched. CDR1 and CDR2 (germline): SGHAT, FQNNGV. The CDR3 totals 18 residues.